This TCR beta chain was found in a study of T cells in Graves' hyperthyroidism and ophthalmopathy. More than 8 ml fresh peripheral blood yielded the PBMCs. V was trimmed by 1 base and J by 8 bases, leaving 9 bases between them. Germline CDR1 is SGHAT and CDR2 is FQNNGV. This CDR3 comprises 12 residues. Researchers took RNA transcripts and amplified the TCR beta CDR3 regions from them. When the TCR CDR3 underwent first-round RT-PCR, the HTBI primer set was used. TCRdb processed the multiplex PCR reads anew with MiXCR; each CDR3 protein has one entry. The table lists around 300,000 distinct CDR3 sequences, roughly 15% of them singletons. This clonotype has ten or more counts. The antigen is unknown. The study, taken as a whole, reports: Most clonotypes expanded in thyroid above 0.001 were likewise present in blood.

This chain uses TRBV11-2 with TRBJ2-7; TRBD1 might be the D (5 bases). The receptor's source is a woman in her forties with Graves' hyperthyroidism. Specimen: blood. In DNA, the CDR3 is TGTGCCAGCAGCTTAGGGCAGGGCAAGCAGTACTTC. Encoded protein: CASSLGQGKQYF.